The clone carrying this TCR beta chain was observed a handful of times. Its target is not known. The data stem from a study of T-cell memory formation after mild COVID-19. The CDR3 is made up of 15 amino acids. The junction had 2 bases not matched to a gene; V was cut back by 5 bases and J by 2 bases. Germline CDR1 and CDR2: KGHSH and LQKENI. TCRdb reprocessed the 5' RACE reads via MiXCR and lists one record per CDR3 protein. This sample has approximately 260,000 distinct CDR3 sequences, with 16% found just once. General study points: Pre-infection memory harbored some responding clones, suggesting cross-reactive memory joined. Contracting CD8+ clones were enriched in EMRA, CD4+ mainly in CM and EM. A second wave expanding day 15 to 37 was CD4+-biased; contracting clones were balanced.

The chain couples TRBV18 to TRBJ1-5, with 11 bases fitting TRBD1. The sequence came from a man aged 18 to 30 who had mild COVID-19 (a few samples of this study predate the infection). Cell type and time point are not known. The specimen was PBMCs or a T cell subset sorted from them (not recorded which). CDR3 sequence (DNA): TGTGCCAGCTCAGGGACAGGGGGAGGCAATCAGCCCCAGCATTTT. It specifies CASSGTGGGNQPQHF.